This TCR beta chain was profiled in a study of tumor and adjacent non-tumor tissue in lung cancer (dated by TCRdb to between 2018 and 2020). Study-wide context: By cancer type, the cohort comprised under 15 adenocarcinoma patients, a couple of squamous cell carcinoma patients and 1 small cell lung cancer patient. The 15 or so patients were aged roughly 31 to 80 years, included some 10 men and 5 women, and had TNM stage I to III disease. A total of some 130,000,000 productive TCRbeta reads were generated by sequencing, corresponding to an average of approximately 4.3 million reads per sample. Bulk TCRbeta repertoires were compared between lung tumor tissue and matched distant non-tumor lung tissue obtained from over 13 lung cancer patients. TCRbeta CDR3 sequencing was performed on 30 to 35 paired specimens, with one tumor sample and one normal lung sample collected per patient.

As regards this clonotype: Its specific antigen is unknown. The sample holds no much larger clone one base away, and base qualities are not on file.

The library came from multiplex PCR. The sequencer was an Illumina HiSeq 2500. TCRbeta libraries were constructed through three rounds of nested PCR with primers (Table S4) according to protocols modified from ARM-PCR. Before sequencing, PCR products of 200-500 bp were excised from the gel and purified with the QIAquick gel extraction kit. As for how the authors treated the data: Reads were cleaned using Trimmomatic, were merged into complete CDR3 sequences using FLASH, and were assigned to V(D)J germline segments using MiTCR. Clonal diversity was calculated as the inverse Simpson's index using VDJtools. In-frame sequences without a premature stop codon were defined as productive reads. Using fastp at Q25 and MiXCR, TCRdb reprocessed the public reads and kept productive beta chains. Every CDR3 protein is listed once, alongside the most common genes and DNA of its rows. What appears here as the V and J calls and clone size reflects TCRdb's work, not the paper's. The sample has approximately 140,000 distinct CDR3 sequences on record, approximately 66% of them singletons. 15% to 20% of the sample rests with the top ten.

CDR1 and CDR2, per the germline V gene, are MNHNS and SASEGT. V is pared back by 4 bases and J by 4 bases, with 13 bases lying between the germline termini. From cysteine to phenylalanine, the CDR3 is 14 amino acids long. Solely the CDR3 DNA is kept, with 42 bases framed from the first base. General conclusions and limits of the study: TCR diversity (inverse Simpson) was significantly higher in tumor than in normal lung tissue (roughly 430 vs 170, P = 0.0075, Mann-Whitney U test). The sequencing platform is not named in the methods, and unique molecular identifiers are not mentioned. Only about 15 patients were in the cohort, and the authors stated that larger samples and more detailed clinical data are needed. Peripheral blood was not sequenced, so blood TCRbeta repertoires in these lung cancer patients were not examined. Younger patients had significantly higher TCR diversity, and higher tumor TCR diversity was associated with shorter overall and disease-free survival. A significantly larger cumulative share of the repertoire was made up by the top 100 clones in normal lung than in tumor tissue.

RNA was extracted from bulk unsorted tissue and checked for quality with a NanoDrop ND-1000 and an Agilent 2100. Donors were newly diagnosed lung cancer patients admitted for thoracic surgery in China between August and November 2014, without prior chemotherapy. Patients who had received previous radiotherapy or chemotherapy, or who had another concurrent cancer, were excluded from the study. Pieces of surgical tissue measuring about 1-2.1 cm3 were kept in RNAlater solution and held at -80 degrees C until needed. Sequenced input: lung tumor tissue. The TCR originated in a man in his 60s with small cell lung cancer. Recombination linked TRBV6-1 to TRBJ1-2; the D segment cannot be called with confidence. CDR3 region: CASSVYRATYGYTF. The DNA sequence follows: TGTGCCAGCAGTGTATACCGCGCGACCTATGGCTACACCTTC.